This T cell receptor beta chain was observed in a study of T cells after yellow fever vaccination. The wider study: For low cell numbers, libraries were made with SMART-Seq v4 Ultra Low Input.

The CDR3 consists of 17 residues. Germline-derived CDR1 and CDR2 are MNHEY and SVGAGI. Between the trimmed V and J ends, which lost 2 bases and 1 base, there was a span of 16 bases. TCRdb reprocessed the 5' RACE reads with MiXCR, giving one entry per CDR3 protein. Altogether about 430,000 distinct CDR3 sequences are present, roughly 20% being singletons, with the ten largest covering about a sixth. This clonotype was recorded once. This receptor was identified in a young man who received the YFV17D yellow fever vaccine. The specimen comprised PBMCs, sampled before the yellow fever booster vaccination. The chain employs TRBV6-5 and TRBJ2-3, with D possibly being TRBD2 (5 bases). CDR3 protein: CASSYEGRDEGTDTQYF. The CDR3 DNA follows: TGTGCCAGCAGTTACGAGGGTCGGGATGAGGGCACAGATACGCAGTATTTT.